This T cell receptor beta chain was retrieved from a study of blood T cell repertoires in COVID-19 (dated by TCRdb to about 2020). About the full investigation: The collaborator samples originated in the United States, Italy and Spain and spanned the acute and convalescent phases of COVID-19. Subjects who had been exposed to COVID-19, were actively infected with it, or had recovered from it provided the deeply sampled blood TCRbeta repertoires that made up the dataset. Samples came from the ongoing ImmuneRACE study (first 160 participants) plus 1,254 subjects from 6 global collaborators. The prospective study material was composed of cDNA or gDNA derived from T cells, B-cell-depleted T cells, or PBMCs. A de-identified subject ID, COVID-19 status, age in years and sex were almost always included in the sample metadata. Where HLA class I and class II types were available, the types were taken from metadata supplied by the sample provider, not from assay-based typing. The repertoires were released in a freely available public database intended as a resource for research on the immune response to SARS-CoV-2. Findings and caveats that apply to the study as a whole: How much clinical and demographic metadata was included differed by source and by participant, and the metadata was provided uncurated.

The germline V gene specifies SGHRS as CDR1 and YFSETQ as CDR2. V is reduced by 7 bases and J by 2 bases, leaving a spacing of 15 bases between them. Measured from the cysteine to the phenylalanine, the CDR3 is 14 residues long. Just CDR3 DNA is preserved here, 42 bases in frame from base 1. Details on this clone: It has no known antigen specificity. Base qualities are missing; no much larger clone stands one base away.

Enrolling through a virtual design, the prospective study's participants ranged in age from roughly 18 to 89 years and lived across roughly 23 United States geographic areas. To assign participants to cohorts, the prospective study relied on clinical history that participants themselves reported in a screening survey and a study questionnaire. For ImmuneRACE Cohort 3, a participant was defined as recovered based on two consecutive negative NP/OP PCR tests, clearance by a healthcare professional, or resolution of symptoms. Mobile phlebotomists in the prospective study collected whole blood, serum and a nasopharyngeal or oropharyngeal swab from every participant. Over an approximately 2-month period, participants in the prospective study had the option of providing additional blood draws and questionnaires. Blood samples from the prospective study were shipped frozen or at room temperature prior to DNA extraction.

TCRbeta CDR3 regions were amplified from genomic DNA using the immunoSEQ Assay, a bias-controlled multiplex PCR. On the study's bioinformatics: The number of nucleated cells in each sample was estimated by amplification of reference gene primers within the assay. Sequence reads were collapsed and filtered to measure the absolute abundance of every unique TCRbeta CDR3 rearrangement. Productive Simpson clonality was computed per sample as the square root of Simpson's diversity index over productive rearrangements. The source is immuneACCESS, and TCRdb retained only in-frame sequences with V and J called. Part of the clones is not carried over; for the studies checked, unresolved V genes explain less than half of this, and the remainder is unexplained. V and J calls and clone size are given by that table; D and trimming were obtained from the DNA. In this sample the table shows around 250,000 clones, around 85% of which occur a single time. The ten largest clones represent around 2% of the sample.

The sequence was collected from a woman aged 50 to 60 who had recovered from COVID-19. Recombination linked TRBV5-1 to TRBJ2-5; TRBD2 is possibly the D segment (7 matching bases). Sequencing used PBMCs or T cells enriched from blood (not recorded which). The CDR3 region has the sequence CASGGRGGQETQYF. The base sequence is TGCGCCAGCGGGGGCAGGGGAGGGCAAGAGACCCAGTACTTC.